The source of this T cell receptor (beta chain) is a study of blood T cell repertoires in COVID-19 (dated by TCRdb to 2020 to 2021). In the study overall: Samples covering the acute and convalescent phases of COVID-19 were provided by collaborators in the United States, Italy and Spain. The prospective study material was composed of cDNA or gDNA derived from T cells, B-cell-depleted T cells, or PBMCs. Subjects who had been exposed to COVID-19, were actively infected with it, or had recovered from it provided the deeply sampled blood TCRbeta repertoires that made up the dataset. The repertoires were made available in a free public database intended to serve as a resource for research on the immune response to SARS-CoV-2. The samples were drawn from two sources: the first 160 participants of the ongoing ImmuneRACE study, and about 1,300 subjects contributed by 6 global collaborators. Sample metadata almost always included a de-identified subject ID, COVID-19 status, age in years and sex. Where available, HLA class I and class II types were taken from metadata supplied by the sample provider and were not determined by assay-based typing.

Remarks on this clone: What antigen it recognizes has not been identified. The sample holds no much larger clone one base away, and base qualities are not on file.

The paper as a whole reports these results and caveats: The quantity of clinical and demographic metadata differed by source and by participant and was supplied without curation.

TCRbeta CDR3 regions were amplified from genomic DNA by means of the immunoSEQ Assay, a bias-controlled multiplex PCR. In the authors' own workflow: Nucleated cell counts per sample were estimated from amplification of reference gene primers within the assay. To quantify the absolute abundance of each unique TCRbeta CDR3 rearrangement, sequence reads were collapsed and filtered. For each sample, productive Simpson clonality was calculated by taking the square root of Simpson's diversity index across productive rearrangements. TCRdb re-hosts the immuneACCESS table, in-frame sequences only. Its copies lack some clones; in the studies checked, an unresolved V gene accounts for under half of them, and the cause for the rest is not known. That table gives V, J and clone size, and the DNA gave D and trimming. This sample gives over 200,000 clones in total; nearly 90% of them show up just once. In total, the top ten clones hold about 16% of the sample.

Per the germline V gene, MNHEY is the CDR1 and SVGAGI is the CDR2. V loses 2 bases of germline sequence and J loses 2 bases, and the interval between the two ends is 5 bases. From cysteine to phenylalanine, the CDR3 is 13 amino acids long. The retained sequence is limited to the CDR3, 39 bases, with the frame set at the first base. Enrolling through a virtual design, the prospective study's participants ranged in age from roughly 18 to 89 years and lived across 20 to 25 United States geographic areas. In the prospective study, cohorts were assigned on the basis of participant-reported clinical history obtained from a screening survey and a study questionnaire. Exposed participants had been in contact, within 2 weeks of entering the study, with a person who had a PCR-confirmed or clinician-diagnosed case of COVID-19. In the prospective study, mobile phlebotomists collected whole blood, serum and a nasopharyngeal or oropharyngeal swab from each participant. Prospective study participants could optionally give additional blood draws and questionnaires over an approximately 2-month period. Blood samples from the prospective study were shipped frozen or at room temperature prior to DNA extraction.

Rearrangement joined TRBV6-5 to TRBJ2-3, with the D gene not clear enough to name. The sample comprised PBMCs or T cells enriched from blood (not recorded which). The origin of this receptor is a young man who had been exposed to COVID-19. The CDR3 has the sequence CASSYSHTDTQYF. The DNA sequence is given as TGTGCCAGCAGTTACAGCCACACAGATACGCAGTATTTT.